Described below is a single T cell receptor beta chain sequence and its context. Its antigen is currently not known. The record has no base qualities; no much larger clone is one base away. The data stem from a study of OX40 agonist ivuxolimab in advanced cancers. About the investigation overall: Ivuxolimab was a fully human IgG2 agonistic monoclonal antibody targeting the costimulatory receptor OX40 (CD134). Partial responses occurred in three dose-escalation patients: two with cutaneous melanoma and one with hepatocellular carcinoma. The paper covers the monotherapy dose-escalation part of the phase I ivuxolimab trial, which included N ≈ 57 patients. In the dose-escalation cohort, 70% to 85% of patients were male, and the mean age was roughly 60 years with a range of about 23 to 79. Intravenous ivuxolimab was administered to patients every 2 weeks at six dose levels: 0.01, 0.1, 0.3, 1.5, 3 and 10 mg/kg. Prior anti-PD-1, anti-PD-L1 or anti-CTLA-4 therapy was permitted, and 40% of dose-escalation patients had received checkpoint inhibitors. Of the 50 to 55 dose-escalation patients, hepatocellular carcinoma was present in approximately 20, melanoma in around 15, renal cell carcinoma in 9 and head and neck cancer in 9. The point of sequencing TCRbeta in the periphery was to test whether ivuxolimab changed TCR sequence diversity and drove clonal T-cell expansion.

The paper's findings and limits, for the study overall: Low levels of normalized T-cell clonal expansion were also seen in some nonresponding patients. Partial responders in the 0.1-3.0 mg/kg groups had among the lowest normalized peripheral clonal expansion, especially among CD8+ T cells. On average, CD8+ T cells showed more expanded clones than CD4+ T cells after ivuxolimab. Which antigens the clonally expanded peripheral T cells were specific for was not determined. Clonal expansion of both CD4+ and CD8+ blood T cells was observed from baseline to week 6 at doses 0.1 to 3.0 mg/kg.

The trial excluded patients who had a history of autoimmune disease or were on systemic immunosuppression. Peripheral blood for TCR sequencing was collected from all dose cohorts at baseline, on cycle 4 day 1, and on cycle 7 day 1. The samples were taken from a phase I, first-in-human, multicenter, open-label dose-escalation trial of ivuxolimab. Adults with locally advanced or metastatic melanoma, renal cell, hepatocellular, or head and neck squamous cell carcinoma were enrolled in the trial. CD4+ and CD8+ T cells were sorted separately from peripheral blood before TCR sequencing. Genomic DNA was extracted from sorted cells for sequencing of the TCRbeta CDR3 region. The immunoSEQ Assay was used for sequencing of TCRbeta CDR3 regions. Here the immuneACCESS table is served through TCRdb, limited to in-frame sequences with V and J called. Missing clones are a known gap in these copies; in checked studies unresolved V genes cover under half, and the rest lacks a known reason. This sample has 120,000 or so clones in its table, and approximately 92% of those were observed once. The ten largest clones add up to less than 0.2% of the sample.

Measured from the cysteine to the phenylalanine, the CDR3 is 13 residues long. Only CDR3 DNA remains: 39 bases, in frame from the first base. V is reduced by 5 bases and J by 8 bases, leaving a spacing of 15 bases between them. Per the germline V gene, MNHNS is the CDR1 and SASEGT is the CDR2. The TCR comes from an adult with an advanced solid tumor such as melanoma, head and neck, liver or kidney cancer. This chain joins TRBV6-1 to TRBJ1-2; the D gene is perhaps TRBD1, from 6 matching bases. Sequences were derived from CD4+ or CD8+ T cells sorted from blood, sampled in a trial of the OX40 agonist ivuxolimab. DNA sequence: TGTGCCAGCAGTCCCGTGGGGGGGCGCGGCTACACCTTC. The resulting protein is CASSPVGGRGYTF.